This TCR beta chain derives from a study of T cell changes during pregnancy in multiple sclerosis. Measured with immunoSEQ multiplex PCR; TCRdb has only the in-frame clones, and not every one. The sample records approximately 100,000 clones, more than 90% being singletons. The CDR3 sequence is 14 residues long. Germline loops: CDR1 GTSNPN, CDR2 SVGIG (reference sequence). Trimming removed 5 bases at V and 2 bases at J, with 13 bases between. V gene TRBV30 combines with J gene TRBJ1-5, with D possibly TRBD1 on 6 matching bases. The source was peripheral blood, collected in the second trimester of pregnancy. The origin of this receptor is a female donor with multiple sclerosis, enrolled in a pregnancy study. The CDR3 DNA is TGTGCCTGGTCTACAGGGAGGGGCAATCAGCCCCAGCATTTT. This codes for CAWSTGRGNQPQHF.